This entry lists 4 T cell receptor beta chains sequenced from one sample in a study of a mutant IDH1 vaccine in newly diagnosed glioma. Stated time point: week 5, during vaccination. With topical imiquimod, each dose of the vaccine consisted of 300 ug of mutant IDH1 20-mer peptide. The method was immunoSEQ multiplex PCR; TCRdb's version includes in-frame clones alone and lacks a portion of them. The sample lists tens of thousands of clones, about 80% occurring once. No cognate antigen is known for these TCRs. This specimen consisted of PBMCs, obtained from a glioma patient whose treatment included an IDH1 peptide vaccine. The receptors originated from a woman aged 50 to 65 with glioma.

V and J are TRBV18 and TRBJ2-2; 10 nucleotides agree with TRBD1. This CDR3 has 14 residues. Germline V CDR1 and CDR2: KGHSH, LQKENI. V shed 5 bases and J 10 bases; nucleotides not matched to a gene: 7. The CDR3 DNA sequence: TGTGCCAGCTCAGCGACAGGGGGCCTGGCGGAGCTGTTTTTT. This translates into CASSATGGLAELFF.

The J gene is TRBJ2-1, the V gene TRBV9; TRBD2 matches at 7 bases. The trim removed 3 bases at V and 0 bases at J, leaving 9 bases unmatched. This CDR3 region has 17 residues. CDR1 is SGDLS and CDR2 is YYNGEE in the germline V gene. CDR3 sequence: CASSASLGGSSYNEQFF. The DNA of the CDR3 is TGTGCCAGCAGCGCGAGCTTGGGGGGGAGCTCCTACAATGAGCAGTTCTTC.

In nucleotides, the CDR3 is TGCGCCAGCAGCGGGCGGGACAGGGGTTCAGATACGCAGTATTTT. The encoded protein is CASSGRDRGSDTQYF. The chain links TRBV5-1 to TRBJ2-3, with 10 positions matching TRBD1. Germline loops: CDR1 SGHRS, CDR2 YFSETQ. There are 15 residues in the CDR3. Trimming cost V 4 bases and J 4 bases; bases outside gene matches: 6.

The chain is built from TRBV2 and TRBJ1-5; the D gene is possibly TRBD1 (6 bases). V was shortened by 0 bases and J by 7 bases, with 13 bases between the two germline ends. The CDR3 runs to 15 residues. Germline CDR1 SNHLY, CDR2 FYNNEI. The CDR3 coding sequence is TGTGCCAGCAGTGAAGCGTCACAGGGTAAGCAGCCCCAGCATTTT. This sequence encodes CASSEASQGKQPQHF. Together with reference TRBV2 and TRBJ1-5, the CDR3 gives the full variable domain: EPEVTQTPSHQVTQMGQEVILRCVPISNHLYFYWYRQILGQKVEFLVSFYNNEISEKSEIFDDQFSVERPDGSNFTLKIRSTKLEDSAMYFCASSEASQGKQPQHFGDGTRLSIL.